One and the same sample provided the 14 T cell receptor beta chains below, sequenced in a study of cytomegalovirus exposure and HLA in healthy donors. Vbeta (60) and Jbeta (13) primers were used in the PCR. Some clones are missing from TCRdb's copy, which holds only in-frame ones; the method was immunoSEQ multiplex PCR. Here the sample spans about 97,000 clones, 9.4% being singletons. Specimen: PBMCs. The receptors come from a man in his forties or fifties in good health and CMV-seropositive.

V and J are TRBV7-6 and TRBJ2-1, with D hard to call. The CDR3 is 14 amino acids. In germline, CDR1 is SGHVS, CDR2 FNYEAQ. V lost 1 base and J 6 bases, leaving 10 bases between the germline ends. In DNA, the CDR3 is TGTGCCAGCAGCTTAGGAGGCTCAGTCAATGAGCAGTTCTTC. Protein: CASSLGGSVNEQFF.

CDR3 sequence reads: CASSQVGTGLNEKLFF. CDR3 DNA: TGCGCCAGCAGCCAAGTAGGGACAGGCCTTAATGAAAAACTGTTTTTT. V usage is TRBV4-3 and J usage is TRBJ1-4; 8 bases are shared with TRBD1. This CDR3 has 16 amino acids. Germline V gives CDR1 LGHNA, CDR2 YSLEER. V shed 1 base and J 4 bases; nucleotides not matched to a gene: 5.

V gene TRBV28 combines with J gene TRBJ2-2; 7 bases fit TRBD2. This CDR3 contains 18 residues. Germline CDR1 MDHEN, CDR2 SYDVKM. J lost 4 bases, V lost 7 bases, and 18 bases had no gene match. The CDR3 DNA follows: TGTGCCAGCACCACCGGCTCCGGCGGGAGTAGGAGCACCGGGGAGCTGTTTTTT. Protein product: CASTTGSGGSRSTGELFF.

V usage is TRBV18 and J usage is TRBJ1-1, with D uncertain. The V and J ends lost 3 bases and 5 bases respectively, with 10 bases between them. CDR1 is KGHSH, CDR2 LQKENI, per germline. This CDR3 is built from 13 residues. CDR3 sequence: CASSPLPRTEAFF. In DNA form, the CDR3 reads TGTGCCAGCTCACCCTTACCGAGGACTGAAGCTTTCTTT.

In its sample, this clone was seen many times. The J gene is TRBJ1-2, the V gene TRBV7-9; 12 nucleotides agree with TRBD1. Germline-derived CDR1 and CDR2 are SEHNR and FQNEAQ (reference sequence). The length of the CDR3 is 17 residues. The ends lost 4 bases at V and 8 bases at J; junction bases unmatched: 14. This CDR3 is CASSSRTGTGGWWGYTF. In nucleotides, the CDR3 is TGTGCCAGCAGCTCTCGAACCGGGACAGGGGGCTGGTGGGGCTACACCTTC.

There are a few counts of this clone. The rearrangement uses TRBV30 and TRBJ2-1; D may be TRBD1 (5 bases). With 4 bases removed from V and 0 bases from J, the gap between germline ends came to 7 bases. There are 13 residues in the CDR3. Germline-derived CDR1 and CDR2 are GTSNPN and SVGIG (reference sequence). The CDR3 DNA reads TGTGCCTGGAAACAGGACTCCTACAATGAGCAGTTCTTC. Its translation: CAWKQDSYNEQFF.

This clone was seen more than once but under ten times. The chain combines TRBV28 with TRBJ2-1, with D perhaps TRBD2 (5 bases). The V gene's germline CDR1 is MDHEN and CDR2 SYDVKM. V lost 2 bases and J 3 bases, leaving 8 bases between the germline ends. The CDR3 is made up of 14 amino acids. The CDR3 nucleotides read TGTGCCAGCAGTTTAAGACTAAACTACAATGAGCAGTTCTTC. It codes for CASSLRLNYNEQFF.

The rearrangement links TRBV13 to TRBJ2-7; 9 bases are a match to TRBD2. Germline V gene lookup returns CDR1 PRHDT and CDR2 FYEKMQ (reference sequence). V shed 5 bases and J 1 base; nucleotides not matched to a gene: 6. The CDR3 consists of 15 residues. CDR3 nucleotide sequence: TGTGCCAGCAGCCCCTGGACTAGCGTTTCCTACGAGCAGTACTTC. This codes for CASSPWTSVSYEQYF.

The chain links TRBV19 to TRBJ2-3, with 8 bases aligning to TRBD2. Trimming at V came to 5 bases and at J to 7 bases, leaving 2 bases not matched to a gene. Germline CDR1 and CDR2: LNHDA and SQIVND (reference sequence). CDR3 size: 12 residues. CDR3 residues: CASSAGGYTQYF. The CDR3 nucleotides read TGTGCCAGTAGTGCGGGGGGTTATACGCAGTATTTT. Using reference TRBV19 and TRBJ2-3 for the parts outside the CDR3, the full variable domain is DGGITQSPKYLFRKEGQNVTLSCEQNLNHDAMYWYRQDPGQGLRLIYYSQIVNDFQKGDIAEGYSVSREKKESFPLTVTSAQKNPTAFYLCASSAGGYTQYFGPGTRLTVL.

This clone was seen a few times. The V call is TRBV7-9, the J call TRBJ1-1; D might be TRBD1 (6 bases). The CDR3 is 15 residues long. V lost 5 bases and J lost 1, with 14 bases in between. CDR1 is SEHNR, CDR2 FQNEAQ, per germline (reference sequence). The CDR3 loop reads CASSLDRTSNTEAFF. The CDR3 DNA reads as TGTGCCAGCAGCCTGGACAGAACCTCGAACACTGAAGCTTTCTTT.

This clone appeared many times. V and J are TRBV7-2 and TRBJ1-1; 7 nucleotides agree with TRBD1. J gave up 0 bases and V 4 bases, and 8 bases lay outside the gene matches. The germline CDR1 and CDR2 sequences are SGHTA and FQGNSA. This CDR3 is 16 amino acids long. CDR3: CASSWNSGTVNTEAFF. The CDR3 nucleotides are TGTGCCAGCAGCTGGAACTCCGGGACAGTGAACACTGAAGCTTTCTTT.

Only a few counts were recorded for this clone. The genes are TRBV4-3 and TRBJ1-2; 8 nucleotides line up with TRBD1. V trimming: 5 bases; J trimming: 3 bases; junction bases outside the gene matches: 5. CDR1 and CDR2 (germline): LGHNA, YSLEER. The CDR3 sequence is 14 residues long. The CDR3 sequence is CASSRQGSDYGYTF. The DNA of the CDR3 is TGCGCCAGCAGCAGACAGGGGAGCGACTATGGCTACACCTTC.

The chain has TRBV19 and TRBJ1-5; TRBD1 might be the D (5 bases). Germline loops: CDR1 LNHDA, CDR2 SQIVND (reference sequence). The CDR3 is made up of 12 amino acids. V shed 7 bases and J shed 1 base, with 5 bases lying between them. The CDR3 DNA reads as TGTGCCAGTACAGGGAGCAATCAGCCCCAGCATTTT. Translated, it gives CASTGSNQPQHF.

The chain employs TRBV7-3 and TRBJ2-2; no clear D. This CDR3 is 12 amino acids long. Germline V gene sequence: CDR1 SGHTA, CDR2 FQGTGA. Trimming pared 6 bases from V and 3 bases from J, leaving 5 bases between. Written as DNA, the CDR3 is TGTGCCAGCAGGGGCCACACCGGGGAGCTGTTTTTT. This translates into CASRGHTGELFF.